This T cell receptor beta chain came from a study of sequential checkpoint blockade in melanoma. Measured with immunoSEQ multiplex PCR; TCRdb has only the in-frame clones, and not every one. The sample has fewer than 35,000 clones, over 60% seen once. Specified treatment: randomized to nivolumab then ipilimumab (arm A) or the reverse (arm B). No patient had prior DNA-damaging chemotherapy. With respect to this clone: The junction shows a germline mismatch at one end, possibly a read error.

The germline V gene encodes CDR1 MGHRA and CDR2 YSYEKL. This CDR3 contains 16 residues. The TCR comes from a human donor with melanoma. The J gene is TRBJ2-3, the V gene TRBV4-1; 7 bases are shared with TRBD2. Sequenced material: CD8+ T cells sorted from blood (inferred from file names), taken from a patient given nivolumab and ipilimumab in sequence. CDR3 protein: CASSEEAGDATDTQYF. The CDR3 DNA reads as TGCGCCAGCAGCGAAGAGGCGGGAGACGCTACAGATACGCAGTATTTT.